The subject of this entry is one T cell receptor beta chain. Antigen: not known. This sample is drawn from a study of CD4 T cells in relation to SARS-CoV-2 and coronaviruses. Overall study: The negative reference was HIV-1 Nef peptide pool or peptide-free culture. The HLA restriction of the shared crossreactive spike epitopes was mapped.

Sequenced by immunoSEQ multiplex PCR; TCRdb stores in-frame clones only, minus some. The data hold 23,000 or so clones, with roughly four fifths observed a single time. CD4+ T cells from unexposed donors were obtained before the COVID-19 pandemic (2011-2018). CD4+ T cells were isolated from the cells after 10 days of culture. The CDR3 is 14 residues long. Trimming at V came to 9 bases and at J to 0 bases, leaving 8 bases not matched to a gene. The germline V gene has CDR1 LNHDA and CDR2 SQIVND (reference sequence). The source of this sequence is a human donor in good health. The sample taken for sequencing was CD4+ T cells from PBMCs, cultured in vitro. The genes are TRBV19 and TRBJ2-7; 7 bases are shared with TRBD2. The CDR3 spells CASRSSGASYEQYF. CDR3 bases: TGTGCCAGCCGATCTAGCGGTGCCTCCTACGAGCAGTACTTC.